The entry below describes one TCR beta chain. This specimen comes from a study of blood T cell repertoires in COVID-19. Germline lookup yields CDR1 MDHEN and CDR2 SYDVKM. V dropped 3 bases and J dropped 1 base, with 9 bases sitting between them. The CDR3 is 14 amino acids. Libraries were prepared by immunoSEQ multiplex PCR; TCRdb keeps only in-frame clonotypes and omits some of them. The table lists 210,000 or so clones, about 90% of them singletons, with 1.9% in the top ten. The source of this sequence is a man aged 35 to 55 with active or convalescent COVID-19. The specimen sequenced was peripheral blood. The J gene is TRBJ1-1, the V gene TRBV28; D not resolved. The CDR3 DNA is TGTGCCAGCAGTTTTGACACGACGAACACTGAAGCTTTCTTT. Its translation is CASSFDTTNTEAFF.